Listed below are T cell receptor beta chains from one sample, sequenced in a study of TIL therapy for anti-PD-1-resistant metastatic lung cancer. Profiling relied on immunoSEQ multiplex PCR, and the TCRdb table lists in-frame clones only, not all of them. The profile shows about 55,000 clones, roughly four fifths of them singletons. Here the sequenced sample was blood, taken at baseline. These receptors were collected from a person aged 30 to 80 with non-small cell lung cancer. The CDR3 runs from the conserved cysteine through the conserved F or W. Each record gives: clone size, V gene, CDR3 length, CDR3 protein. Clone size is given for some rows only: seen once, a few or many times, or a class if the clone is expanded.

- TRBV15 20 CATSRVSGTSGIRRNNEQFF
- TRBV6-5 13 CASRPDSNYGYTF
- TRBV5-6 15 CASSFSWGRNTEAFF
- TRBV6-5 14 CASSRQEDGEKLFF
- TRBV27 14 CASSPTRRFDGYTF
- TRBV5-8 14 CASSPGQDSYEQYF
- TRBV28 13 CASSTGTGRGYTF
- TRBV4-1 14 CASSQVGTSYEQYF
few TRBV7-6 17 CASSLGRARKGGEKLFF
- TRBV10-3 13 CAISGQGGDTQYF
- TRBV29-1 12 CSVRTGNQPQHF
- TRBV5-6 15 CASSPTGGSWETQYF
- TRBV4-2 18 CASSQENYRTGGFNEQFF
once TRBV27 12 CASSKHTGELFF
- TRBV5-5 15 CASSLGDATNEKLFF
- TRBV7-2 15 CASSDQGAYNQPQHF
- TRBV5-5 13 CASSLGTQETQYF
- TRBV5-1 14 CASSLTIQSTEAFF
- TRBV28 14 CASRTGGTNQPQHF
- TRBV18 14 CASSPPTGTHEQYF
- TRBV4-1 16 CASSQRGLGHQETQYF
- TRBV5-1 13 CASSTQGNTEAFF
- TRBV28 14 CASSLSQGAYEQYF
- TRBV4-3 13 CASSQVTHNEQFF
- TRBV2 14 CASRGDRGYEKLFF
- TRBV24-1 16 CATSEPGTGGNYGYTF
- TRBV27 12 CASSRDTRELFF
- TRBV7-6 14 CASKEAGGADTQYF
- TRBV19 13 CASRAERPDTQYF
- TRBV9 18 CASSAGLAGGRSTDTQYF
- TRBV10-3 13 CAISGDHQETQYF
- TRBV5-5 16 CASSSGPTFSGNTIYF
- TRBV12-3/TRBV12-4 13 CASRVRGLYEQYF
once TRBV19 16 CASSMHTSANTGELFF
- TRBV27 15 CASSLRLNGADTQYF
- TRBV7-2 14 CASSPGTGGNTIYF
- TRBV4-1 16 CASSQTGGLITGELFF
- TRBV7-3 15 CASSAQGIQGTEAFF
- TRBV5-4 14 CASSSGTVLYEQYF
once TRBV6-2/TRBV6-3 13 CASSFIGDTEAFF
- TRBV4-1 13 CASKGLGNTEAFF
- TRBV6-5 15 CASTSRLAGSRGQFF
- TRBV5-4 14 CASSLGAKNTEAFF
- TRBV2 14 CASSGDSSYNEQFF
once TRBV7-8 11 CASRAPGELFF